The next 24 T cell receptor beta chains were all read from a single sample in a study of OX40 agonist ivuxolimab in advanced cancers. The method was immunoSEQ multiplex PCR; TCRdb's version includes in-frame clones alone and lacks a portion of them. The sample lists tens of thousands of clones, around nine tenths seen once, with 2.5% to 3% in the top ten. Sequenced here: CD4+ or CD8+ T cells sorted from blood, sampled in a trial of the OX40 agonist ivuxolimab. These receptors originate from an adult with an advanced solid tumor such as melanoma, head and neck, liver or kidney cancer.

The chain combines TRBV4-3 with TRBJ2-1; D perhaps matches TRBD2 (7 bases). Trimming shortened V by 0 bases and J by 6 bases, and 18 bases separated the two germline ends. CDR1 and CDR2 (germline): LGHNA, YSLEER. This CDR3 comprises 17 residues. Written as DNA, the CDR3 is TGCGCCAGCAGCCAAGATTGGGGGGGGGCTGTTTCCAATGAGCAGTTCTTC. Its protein is CASSQDWGGAVSNEQFF.

The chain employs TRBV7-2 and TRBJ2-7; D is ambiguous. V lost 5 bases, J lost 3 bases, and 8 bases lay in between. Germline values: CDR1 SGHTA, CDR2 FQGNSA. The CDR3 runs 12 residues. DNA of the CDR3: TGTGCCAGCAGCCCTACCTACTACGAGCAGTACTTC. This translates into CASSPTYYEQYF.

Worth noting for this clone: This specimen includes other DNA sequences encoding the same CDR3. The chain links TRBV5-4 to TRBJ1-1; 9 bases align to TRBD1. Germline CDR1 and CDR2: SGHNT and YYREEE (reference sequence). The CDR3 length is 14 residues. The V gene end was trimmed by 4 bases and the J gene end by 4 bases; junction bases not matched to a gene: 5. The CDR3 sequence is CASSRTGDGTEAFF. DNA for the CDR3: TGTGCCAGCAGCCGGACAGGGGATGGCACTGAAGCTTTCTTT.

The chain employs TRBV7-6 and TRBJ2-7, with 8 bases that match TRBD1. Germline loops: CDR1 SGHVS, CDR2 FNYEAQ. The CDR3 totals 15 residues. The junction had 3 bases not matched to a gene; V was cut back by 2 bases and J by 0 bases. CDR3: CASSLRQGSSYEQYV. The CDR3 DNA sequence: TGTGCCAGCAGCTTAAGACAGGGGAGCTCCTACGAGCAGTACGTC.

In its sample, this clone is medium-sized. The gene calls are TRBV19 and TRBJ1-1; the D is unclear. The germline V gene has CDR1 LNHDA and CDR2 SQIVND (reference sequence). This CDR3 spans 14 amino acids. Trimming left V 7 bases short and J 4 bases short, with 16 bases between. The DNA of the CDR3 is TGTGCCAGTACCCTGTCAAGACAAAGCACTGAAGCTTTCTTT. This encodes CASTLSRQSTEAFF.

The chain is built from TRBV7-9 and TRBJ2-5; 7 nucleotides agree with TRBD1. The ends lost 0 bases at V and 10 bases at J; junction bases unmatched: 2. Germline CDR1 and CDR2: SEHNR and FQNEAQ (reference sequence). This CDR3 region has 12 residues. CDR3 DNA: TGTGCCAGCAGCTTAGCATCAGGGGGCCAGTACTTC. It codes for CASSLASGGQYF.

The chain uses TRBV28 and TRBJ1-1; perhaps TRBD1 as D (5 bases). The CDR3 is made up of 17 amino acids. The germline V gene encodes CDR1 MDHEN and CDR2 SYDVKM. The V gene lost 5 bases and the J gene lost 1 base, with 20 bases spanning the gap. The CDR3 spells CASSPIPGRVGNTEAFF. The CDR3 coding sequence is TGTGCCAGCAGTCCCATACCCGGCAGGGTAGGGAACACTGAAGCTTTCTTT.

This sequence joins TRBV20-1 and TRBJ1-1; D is unresolved. The CDR3 has 11 amino acids. Trimming shortened V by 6 bases and J by 3 bases, and 8 bases separated the two germline ends. CDR1 DFQATT and CDR2 SNEGSKA come from the germline V gene (reference sequence). The CDR3 DNA sequence: TGCAGTGCCCTGCTGTACACTGAAGCTTTCTTT. Translated, it gives CSALLYTEAFF.

V is TRBV28 and J is TRBJ1-4; weak D call: TRBD1 (5 bases). Germline-derived CDR1 and CDR2 are MDHEN and SYDVKM. Trimming removed 7 bases at V and 0 bases at J, with 12 bases between. The length of the CDR3 is 15 residues. The CDR3 bases are TGTGCCAGCACTTCGTCAGGGACAACTAATGAAAAACTGTTTTTT. This gives the protein CASTSSGTTNEKLFF.

The chain uses TRBV9 and TRBJ1-1, with D maybe TRBD1 (6 bases). V lost 0 bases to trimming and J lost 10 bases, with 28 bases between them. Germline V lookup: CDR1 SGDLS, CDR2 YYNGEE. The CDR3 covers 18 residues. This chain's CDR3 is CASSVDWVGHPKGAGAFF. CDR3 DNA sequence: TGTGCCAGCAGCGTAGACTGGGTGGGACACCCAAAAGGAGCGGGAGCTTTCTTT.

This chain connects TRBV5-5 to TRBJ1-5; 7 nucleotides line up with TRBD1. The V gene end was trimmed by 0 bases and the J gene end by 0 bases; junction bases not matched to a gene: 6. The length of the CDR3 is 17 residues. Per germline, CDR1 SGHKS and CDR2 YYEKEE (reference sequence). CDR3 loop: CASSLGDRRYSNQPQHF. In DNA form, the CDR3 reads TGTGCCAGCAGCTTGGGGGACAGACGCTATAGCAATCAGCCCCAGCATTTT.

This rearrangement joins TRBV5-1 to TRBJ2-5; 10 positions agree with TRBD2. V shed 1 base, J shed 0 bases, and the junction held 3 bases outside the gene matches. This CDR3 region has 16 residues. From germline, CDR1 is SGHRS and CDR2 YFSETQ. The CDR3 loop reads CASSLSAGGYQETQYF. The CDR3 DNA reads TGCGCCAGCAGCTTGTCAGCGGGGGGGTACCAAGAGACCCAGTACTTC.

The sample holds a few counts of this clone. V gene TRBV5-6 combines with J gene TRBJ1-5; D possibly corresponds to TRBD1 (5 bases). CDR1 is SGHDT and CDR2 is YYEEEE in the germline V gene. CDR3 length: 13 amino acids. The V and J ends lost 1 base and 6 bases respectively, with 8 bases between them. CDR3 sequence: CASSLQGVQPQHF. CDR3 coding DNA: TGTGCCAGCAGCTTGCAGGGAGTTCAGCCCCAGCATTTT. The full variable domain, rest sourced from reference TRBV5-6 and TRBJ1-5, is DAGVTQSPTHLIKTRGQQVTLRCSPKSGHDTVSWYQQALGQGPQFIFQYYEEEERQRGNFPDRFSGHQFPNYSSELNVNALLLGDSALYLCASSLQGVQPQHFGDGTRLSIL.

The V call is TRBV5-1, the J call TRBJ2-5; weak D call: TRBD2 (6 bases). V shed 1 base and J shed 5 bases, with 12 bases lying between them. CDR3 length: 14 amino acids. The germline V gene encodes CDR1 SGHRS and CDR2 YFSETQ. The CDR3 DNA reads TGCGCCAGCAGCTTGCCGGGGGACGGGGAGACCCAGTACTTC. This encodes CASSLPGDGETQYF.

The gene calls are TRBV7-9 and TRBJ2-3; D might be TRBD1 or TRBD2, each matching 6 bases. Trimming removed 3 bases at V and 4 bases at J, with 14 bases between. CDR3 length: 15 residues. Germline CDR1 reads SEHNR; CDR2 reads FQNEAQ (reference sequence). For the CDR3, the DNA is TGTGCCAGCAGCTTTGAGGGGGGCGTCGCAGATACGCAGTATTTT. Amino acid sequence: CASSFEGGVADTQYF.

The chain recombines TRBV23-1 with TRBJ1-3; 10 bases map to TRBD1. TRBV23-1 belongs to the ORF category, with a function that is uncertain. The V gene end was trimmed by 4 bases and the J gene end by 6 bases; junction bases not matched to a gene: 12. The CDR3 runs to 17 residues. DNA of the CDR3: TGCGCCAGCAGTCGCTACCCCTCGGGACAGGGGATAAACACCATATATTTT. It translates to CASSRYPSGQGINTIYF.

J is TRBJ2-7 and V is TRBV10-3, with 8 bases identical to TRBD1. Germline CDR1 ENHRY, CDR2 SYGVKD. CDR3 size: 13 residues. The V segment lost 6 bases and the J segment 2 bases; nucleotides outside the gene matches: 3. The CDR3, as DNA: TGTGCCATCAGGCAGGGGGCCACCTACGAGCAGTACTTC. This gives the protein CAIRQGATYEQYF.

This chain links TRBV5-4 with TRBJ1-5; D ambiguous. The V gene's germline CDR1 is SGHNT and CDR2 YYREEE (reference sequence). This CDR3 is built from 13 residues. V was shortened by 0 bases and J by 4 bases, with 5 bases between the two germline ends. The CDR3 sequence: CASSLAGNQPQHF. DNA of the CDR3: TGTGCCAGCAGCTTGGCGGGGAATCAGCCCCAGCATTTT. The full variable domain, its missing parts supplied by reference TRBV5-4 and TRBJ1-5, is ETGVTQSPTHLIKTRGQQVTLRCSSQSGHNTVSWYQQALGQGPQFIFQYYREEENGRGNFPPRFSGLQFPNYSSELNVNALELDDSALYLCASSLAGNQPQHFGDGTRLSIL.

V usage is TRBV5-1 and J usage is TRBJ1-2; D may be TRBD1 (5 bases). The length of the CDR3 is 15 residues. Germline CDR1 is SGHRS and CDR2 is YFSETQ. With 0 bases removed from V and 3 bases from J, the gap between germline ends came to 12 bases. For the CDR3, the DNA is TGCGCCAGCAGCTTGGCGGGTTCCAGGGACTATGGCTACACCTTC. Translated: CASSLAGSRDYGYTF.

The chain couples TRBV7-2 to TRBJ1-6, with D unresolved. V lost 1 base and J lost 5, with 9 bases in between. The CDR3 consists of 15 residues. Germline V gene lookup returns CDR1 SGHTA and CDR2 FQGNSA. Here the CDR3 DNA reads TGTGCCAGCAGCTTAGGCTACCCACATAATTCACCCCTCCACTTT. It is translated as CASSLGYPHNSPLHF.

The chain links TRBV4-2 to TRBJ2-7; 10 bases are shared with TRBD1. V shed 0 bases, J shed 3 bases, and the junction held 8 bases outside the gene matches. Germline V gene lookup returns CDR1 LGHNA and CDR2 YNFKEQ. The CDR3 extends over 17 amino acids. For the CDR3, the DNA is TGTGCCAGCAGCCAAGATACAGGACAGGGGGGAGACTACGAGCAGTACTTC. This sequence encodes CASSQDTGQGGDYEQYF.

The rearrangement links TRBV2 to TRBJ1-5; 9 bases map to TRBD1. V trimming: 4 bases; J trimming: 2 bases; junction bases outside the gene matches: 0. CDR1 is SNHLY, CDR2 FYNNEI, per germline. The CDR3 sequence is 14 residues long. For the CDR3, the DNA is TGTGCCAGCAGTGGGACAGGGGGCAATCAGCCCCAGCATTTT. Translation: CASSGTGGNQPQHF.

This clone was found once. The chain has TRBV19 and TRBJ2-3; no definite D call. Deletions cut 4 bases from V and 4 bases from J, with 6 bases between. This CDR3 has 12 amino acids. CDR1 and CDR2 (germline): LNHDA, SQIVND (reference sequence). The CDR3 DNA follows: TGTGCCAGTAGTACAATGGCAGATACGCAGTATTTT. Encoded protein: CASSTMADTQYF.

This chain connects TRBV5-8 to TRBJ2-1, with 7 bases identical to TRBD1. V shed 4 bases and J 9 bases; nucleotides not matched to a gene: 13. Germline-derived CDR1 and CDR2 are SGHTS and YDEGEE. CDR3 length equals 15 residues. In nucleotides, the CDR3 is TGTGCCAGCAGCGTGGGACAGCCTCTAGAGGTTGAGCAGTTCTTC. This translates into CASSVGQPLEVEQFF.